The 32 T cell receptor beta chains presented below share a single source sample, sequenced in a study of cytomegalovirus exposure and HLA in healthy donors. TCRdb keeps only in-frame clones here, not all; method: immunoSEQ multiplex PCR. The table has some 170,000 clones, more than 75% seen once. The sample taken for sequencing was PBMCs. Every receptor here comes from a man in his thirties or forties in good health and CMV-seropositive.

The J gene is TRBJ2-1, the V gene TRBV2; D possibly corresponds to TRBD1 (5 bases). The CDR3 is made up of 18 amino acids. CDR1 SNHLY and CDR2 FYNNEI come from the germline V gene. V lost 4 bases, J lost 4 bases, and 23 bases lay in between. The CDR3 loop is CASSGGTGPQKFYNEQFF. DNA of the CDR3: TGTGCCAGCAGTGGGGGTACAGGTCCCCAAAAGTTTTACAATGAGCAGTTCTTC.

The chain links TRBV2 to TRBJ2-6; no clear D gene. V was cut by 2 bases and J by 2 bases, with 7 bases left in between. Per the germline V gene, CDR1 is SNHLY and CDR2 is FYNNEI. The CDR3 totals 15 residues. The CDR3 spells CASSEWRTGANVLTF. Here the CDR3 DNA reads TGTGCCAGCAGTGAATGGCGAACTGGGGCCAACGTCCTGACTTTC.

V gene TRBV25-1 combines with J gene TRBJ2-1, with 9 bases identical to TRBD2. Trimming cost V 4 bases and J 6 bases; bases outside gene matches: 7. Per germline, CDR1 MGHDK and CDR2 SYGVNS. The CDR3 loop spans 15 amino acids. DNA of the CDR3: TGTGCCAGCAGTGTAGTAGCGGGAGTTAGCAATGAGCAGTTCTTC. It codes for CASSVVAGVSNEQFF.

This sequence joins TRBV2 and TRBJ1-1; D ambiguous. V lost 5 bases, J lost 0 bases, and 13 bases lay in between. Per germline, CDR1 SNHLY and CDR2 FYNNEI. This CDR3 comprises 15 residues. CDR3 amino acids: CASSLTYPMNTEAFF. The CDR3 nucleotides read TGTGCCAGCAGTCTCACATACCCCATGAACACTGAAGCTTTCTTT.

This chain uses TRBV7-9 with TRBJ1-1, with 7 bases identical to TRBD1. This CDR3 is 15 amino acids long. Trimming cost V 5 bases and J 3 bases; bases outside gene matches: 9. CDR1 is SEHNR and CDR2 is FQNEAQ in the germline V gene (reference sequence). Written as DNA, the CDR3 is TGTGCCAGCAGCCGTCTCAGGGGGGCGCACACTGAAGCTTTCTTT. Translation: CASSRLRGAHTEAFF. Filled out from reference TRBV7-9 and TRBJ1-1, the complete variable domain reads DTGVSQNPRHKITKRGQNVTFRCDPISEHNRLYWYRQTLGQGPEFLTYFQNEAQLEKSRLLSDRFSAERPKGSFSTLEIQRTEQGDSAMYLCASSRLRGAHTEAFFGQGTRLTVV.

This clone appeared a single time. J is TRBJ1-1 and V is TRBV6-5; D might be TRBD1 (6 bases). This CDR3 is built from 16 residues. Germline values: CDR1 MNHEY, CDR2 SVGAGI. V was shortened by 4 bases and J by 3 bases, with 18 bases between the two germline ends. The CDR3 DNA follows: TGTGCCAGCAGTTTATTCTGGAGGGAGGGGGACACTGAAGCTTTCTTT. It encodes CASSLFWREGDTEAFF.

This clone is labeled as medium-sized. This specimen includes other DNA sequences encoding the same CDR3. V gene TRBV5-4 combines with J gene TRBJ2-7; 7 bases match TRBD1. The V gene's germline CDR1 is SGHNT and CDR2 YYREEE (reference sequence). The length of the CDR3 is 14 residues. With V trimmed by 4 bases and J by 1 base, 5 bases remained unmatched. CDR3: CASSTDRDSYEQYF. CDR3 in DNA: TGTGCCAGCAGCACAGACAGGGATTCCTACGAGCAGTACTTC.

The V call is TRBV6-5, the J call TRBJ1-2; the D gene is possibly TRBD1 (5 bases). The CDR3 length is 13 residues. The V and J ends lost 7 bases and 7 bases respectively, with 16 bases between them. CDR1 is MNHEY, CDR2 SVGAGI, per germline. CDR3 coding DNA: TGTGCCAGCACCCGGACTGGGGCGGGTGGCTACACCTTC. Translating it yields CASTRTGAGGYTF.

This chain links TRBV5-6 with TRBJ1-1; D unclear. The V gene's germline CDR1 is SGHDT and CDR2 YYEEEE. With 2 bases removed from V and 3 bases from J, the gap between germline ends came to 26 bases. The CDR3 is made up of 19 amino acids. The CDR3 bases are TGTGCCAGCAGCTTCCCTCGGGGTGCTCTTCTTATTTTGGACACTGAAGCTTTCTTT. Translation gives CASSFPRGALLILDTEAFF.

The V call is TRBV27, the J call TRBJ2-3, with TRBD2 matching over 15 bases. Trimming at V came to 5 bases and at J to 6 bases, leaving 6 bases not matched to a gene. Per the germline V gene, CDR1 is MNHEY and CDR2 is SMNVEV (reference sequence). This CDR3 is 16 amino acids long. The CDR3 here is CASSPGTSGGTDTQYF. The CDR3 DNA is TGTGCCAGCAGTCCCGGGACTAGCGGGGGGACGGATACGCAGTATTTT.

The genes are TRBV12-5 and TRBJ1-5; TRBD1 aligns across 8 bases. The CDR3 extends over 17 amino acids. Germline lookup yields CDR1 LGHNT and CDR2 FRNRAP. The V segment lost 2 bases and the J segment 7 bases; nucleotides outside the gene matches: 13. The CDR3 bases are TGTGCTAGTGGTTTGCTAGTGACAGGGGCCGTGATGCAGCCCCAGCATTTT. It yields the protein CASGLLVTGAVMQPQHF. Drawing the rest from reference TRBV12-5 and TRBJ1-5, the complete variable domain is DARVTQTPRHKVTEMGQEVTMRCQPILGHNTVFWYRQTMMQGLELLAYFRNRAPLDDSGMPKDRFSAEMPDATLATLKIQPSEPRDSAVYFCASGLLVTGAVMQPQHFGDGTRLSIL.

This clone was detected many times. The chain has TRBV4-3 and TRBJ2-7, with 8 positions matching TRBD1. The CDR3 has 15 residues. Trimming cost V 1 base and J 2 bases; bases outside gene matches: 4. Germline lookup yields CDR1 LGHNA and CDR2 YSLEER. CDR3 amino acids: CASSQARGPTYEQYF. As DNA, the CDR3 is TGCGCCAGCAGCCAAGCCAGGGGGCCCACCTACGAGCAGTACTTC.

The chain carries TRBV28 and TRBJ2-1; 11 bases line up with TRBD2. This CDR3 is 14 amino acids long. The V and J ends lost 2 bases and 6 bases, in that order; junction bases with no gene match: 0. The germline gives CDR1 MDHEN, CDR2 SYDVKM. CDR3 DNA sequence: TGTGCCAGCAGTTTACTAGCGGGAGGCAATGAGCAGTTCTTC. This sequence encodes CASSLLAGGNEQFF. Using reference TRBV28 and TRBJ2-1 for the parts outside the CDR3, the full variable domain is DVKVTQSSRYLVKRTGEKVFLECVQDMDHENMFWYRQDPGLGLRLIYFSYDVKMKEKGDIPEGYSVSREKKERFSLILESASTNQTSMYLCASSLLAGGNEQFFGPGTRLTVL.

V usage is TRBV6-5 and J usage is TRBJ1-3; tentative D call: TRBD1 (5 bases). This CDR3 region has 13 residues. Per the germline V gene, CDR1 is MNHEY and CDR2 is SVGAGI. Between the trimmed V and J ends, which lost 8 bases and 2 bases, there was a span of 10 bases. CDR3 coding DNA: TGTGCCAGCCGCGTGGGGGCTGGAAACACCATATATTTT. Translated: CASRVGAGNTIYF.

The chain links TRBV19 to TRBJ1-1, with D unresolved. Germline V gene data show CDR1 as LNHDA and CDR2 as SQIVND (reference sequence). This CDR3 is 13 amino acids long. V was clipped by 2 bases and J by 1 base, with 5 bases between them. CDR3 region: CASSISGNTEAFF. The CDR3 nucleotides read TGTGCCAGTAGTATATCAGGGAACACTGAAGCTTTCTTT.

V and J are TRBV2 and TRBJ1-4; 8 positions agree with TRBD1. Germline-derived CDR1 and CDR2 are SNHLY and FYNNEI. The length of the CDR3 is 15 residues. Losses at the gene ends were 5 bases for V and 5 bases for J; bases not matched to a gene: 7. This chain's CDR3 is CASSLTGGENEKLFF. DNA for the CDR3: TGTGCCAGCAGTTTAACAGGGGGGGAAAATGAAAAACTGTTTTTT.

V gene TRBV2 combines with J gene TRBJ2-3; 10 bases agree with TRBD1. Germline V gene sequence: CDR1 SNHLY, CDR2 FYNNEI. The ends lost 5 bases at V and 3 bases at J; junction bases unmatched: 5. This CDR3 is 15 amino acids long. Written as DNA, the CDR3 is TGTGCCAGCAGTACAGACAGGGGGCCGACAGATACGCAGTATTTT. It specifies CASSTDRGPTDTQYF.

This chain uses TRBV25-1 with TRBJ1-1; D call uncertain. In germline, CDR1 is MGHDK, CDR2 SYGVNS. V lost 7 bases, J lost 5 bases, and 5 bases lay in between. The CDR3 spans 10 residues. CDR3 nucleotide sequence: TGTGCCAGCACCGGGACTGAAGCTTTCTTT. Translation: CASTGTEAFF. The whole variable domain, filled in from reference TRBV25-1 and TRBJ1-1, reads EADIYQTPRYLVIGTGKKITLECSQTMGHDKMYWYQQDPGMELHLIHYSYGVNSTEKGDLSSESTVSRIRTEHFPLTLESARPSHTSQYLCASTGTEAFFGQGTRLTVV.

The CDR3 coding sequence is TGTGCCAGCAGTTTATCGGGGGAAACCTACGAGCAGTACTTC. Translated: CASSLSGETYEQYF. The V call is TRBV27, the J call TRBJ2-7, with D possibly being TRBD1 or TRBD2 (5 bases each). Trimming took off 0 bases at V and 2 bases at J, with 8 bases between the two ends. Germline values: CDR1 MNHEY, CDR2 SMNVEV (reference sequence). This CDR3 comprises 14 residues.

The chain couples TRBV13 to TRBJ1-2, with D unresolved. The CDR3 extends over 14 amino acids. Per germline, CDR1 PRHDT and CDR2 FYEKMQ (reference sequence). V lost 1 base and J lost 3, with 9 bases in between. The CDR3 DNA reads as TGTGCCAGCAGCTTAGTGGTTGGTGACTATGGCTACACCTTC. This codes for CASSLVVGDYGYTF.

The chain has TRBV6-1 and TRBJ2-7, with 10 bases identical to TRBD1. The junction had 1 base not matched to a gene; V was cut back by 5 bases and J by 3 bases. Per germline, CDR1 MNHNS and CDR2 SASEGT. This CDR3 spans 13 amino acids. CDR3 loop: CASSRDRGYEQYF. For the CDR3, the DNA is TGTGCCAGCAGTCGGGACAGGGGCTACGAGCAGTACTTC.

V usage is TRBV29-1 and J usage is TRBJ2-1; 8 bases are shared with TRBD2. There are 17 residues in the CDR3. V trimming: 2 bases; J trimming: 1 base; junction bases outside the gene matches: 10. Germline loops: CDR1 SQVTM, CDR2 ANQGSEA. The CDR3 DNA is TGCAGCGTTGAACCCTTTGGGCTAGCGGGTTCCTACAATGAGCAGTTCTTC. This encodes CSVEPFGLAGSYNEQFF.

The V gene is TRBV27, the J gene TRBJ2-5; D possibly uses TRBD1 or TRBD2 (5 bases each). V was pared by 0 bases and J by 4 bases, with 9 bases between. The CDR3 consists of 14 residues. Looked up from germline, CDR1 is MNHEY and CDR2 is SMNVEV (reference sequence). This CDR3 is CASSLSGVVETQYF. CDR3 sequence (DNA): TGTGCCAGCAGTTTATCGGGGGTGGTAGAGACCCAGTACTTC.

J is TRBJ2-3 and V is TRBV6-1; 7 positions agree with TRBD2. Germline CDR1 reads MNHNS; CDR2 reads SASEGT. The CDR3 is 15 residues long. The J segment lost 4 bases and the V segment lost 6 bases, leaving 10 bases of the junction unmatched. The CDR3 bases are TGTGCCAGCAGCTCGGGAGGTCGAGGGCCAGATACGCAGTATTTT. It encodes CASSSGGRGPDTQYF.

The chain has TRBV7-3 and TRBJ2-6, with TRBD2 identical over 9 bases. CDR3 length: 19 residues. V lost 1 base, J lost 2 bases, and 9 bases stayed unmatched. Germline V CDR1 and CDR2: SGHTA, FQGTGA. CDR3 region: CASSLKRASGKAGANVLTF. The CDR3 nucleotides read TGTGCCAGCAGCTTAAAGAGGGCTAGCGGGAAAGCTGGGGCCAACGTCCTGACTTTC. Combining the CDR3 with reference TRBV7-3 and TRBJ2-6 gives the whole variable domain GAGVSQTPSNKVTEKGKYVELRCDPISGHTALYWYRQSLGQGPEFLIYFQGTGAADDSGLPNDRFFAVRPEGSVSTLKIQRTERGDSAVYLCASSLKRASGKAGANVLTFGAGSRLTVL.

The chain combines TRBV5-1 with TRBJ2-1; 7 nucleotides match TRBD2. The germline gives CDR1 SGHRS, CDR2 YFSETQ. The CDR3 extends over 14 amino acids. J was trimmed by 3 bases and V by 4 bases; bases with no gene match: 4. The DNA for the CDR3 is TGCGCCAGCAGCACGGGAGGCTTCTACAATGAGCAGTTCTTC. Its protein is CASSTGGFYNEQFF.

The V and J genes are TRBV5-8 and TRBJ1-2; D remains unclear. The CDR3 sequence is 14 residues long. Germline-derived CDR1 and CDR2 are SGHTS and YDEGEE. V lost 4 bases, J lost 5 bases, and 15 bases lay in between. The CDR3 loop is CASSQLVWAYGYTF. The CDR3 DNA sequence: TGTGCCAGCAGCCAATTAGTTTGGGCGTATGGCTACACCTTC.

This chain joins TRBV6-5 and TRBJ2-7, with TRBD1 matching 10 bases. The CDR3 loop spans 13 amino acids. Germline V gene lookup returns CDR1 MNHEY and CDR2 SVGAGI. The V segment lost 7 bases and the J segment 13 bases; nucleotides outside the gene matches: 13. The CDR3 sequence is CASTRTGTGELYF. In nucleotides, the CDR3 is TGTGCCAGCACCCGTACCGGGACAGGGGAATTATACTTC.

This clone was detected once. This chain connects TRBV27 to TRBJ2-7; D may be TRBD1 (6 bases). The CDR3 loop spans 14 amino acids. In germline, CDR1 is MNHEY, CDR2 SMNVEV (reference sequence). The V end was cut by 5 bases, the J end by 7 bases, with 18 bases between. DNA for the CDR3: TGTGCCAGCAGTAACCGGGACATAAGCTTGGAGCAGTACTTC. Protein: CASSNRDISLEQYF.

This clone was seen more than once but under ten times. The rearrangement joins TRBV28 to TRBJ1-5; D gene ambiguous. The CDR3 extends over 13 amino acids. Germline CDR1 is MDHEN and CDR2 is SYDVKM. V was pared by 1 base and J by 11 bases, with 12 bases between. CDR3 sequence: CASSLSGRSTQHF. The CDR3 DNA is TGTGCCAGCAGTTTATCCGGGAGAAGTACCCAGCATTTT.

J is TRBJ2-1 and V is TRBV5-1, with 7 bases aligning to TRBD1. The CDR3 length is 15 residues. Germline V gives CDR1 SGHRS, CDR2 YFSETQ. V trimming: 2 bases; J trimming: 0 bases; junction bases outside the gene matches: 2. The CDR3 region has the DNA TGCGCCAGCAGCTTCGAGGGGGCCTCCTACAATGAGCAGTTCTTC. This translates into CASSFEGASYNEQFF.

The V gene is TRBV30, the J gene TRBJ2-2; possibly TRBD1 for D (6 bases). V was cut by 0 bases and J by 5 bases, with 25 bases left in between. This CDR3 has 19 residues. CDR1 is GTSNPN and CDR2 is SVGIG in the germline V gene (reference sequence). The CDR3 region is CAWSVLPGRGYGRTGELFF. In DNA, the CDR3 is TGTGCCTGGAGTGTACTTCCGGGCAGGGGTTATGGTCGGACCGGGGAGCTGTTTTTT.